Presented here are 19 T cell receptor beta chains from one specimen sequenced in a study of Graves' ophthalmopathy and Graves' hyperthyroidism. As the template, RNA transcripts were used to amplify TCR beta CDR3 regions. A first-round RT-PCR used HTBI primers, followed by a second-round multiplex PCR. TCRdb redid the calling of the multiplex PCR reads with MiXCR, one entry per CDR3 protein. This table has about 740,000 distinct CDR3 sequences, roughly 40% appearing once. Input material: peripheral blood. All receptors derive from an adult man with Graves' ophthalmopathy.

With regard to this clonotype: Being one base from a much bigger clone, this may be a read error. As DNA, the CDR3 is TGTGCCGGCGGAAACAGGGATCGGGACGAGCAGTACTTC. Its protein is CAGGNRDRDEQYF. This chain links TRBV7-2 with TRBJ2-7; tentatively, D is TRBD1 (6 bases). Germline V CDR1 and CDR2: SGHTA, FQGNSA. Between the trimmed V and J ends, which lost 11 bases and 5 bases, there was a span of 19 bases. The CDR3 is 13 amino acids.

For this clonotype: In this CDR3 the conserved last residue, phenylalanine or tryptophan, is missing, so a read error is likely. The DNA is omitted, as the CDR3 cannot be located on it reliably, and the CDR3 follows TCRdb's listing. The chain uses TRBV15 and TRBJ1-2. Germline V gives CDR1 LNHNV, CDR2 YYDKDF (reference sequence). The CDR3 is 9 amino acids long, termini counted. CDR3 sequence: CATSRGTAS.

The chain combines TRBV2 with TRBJ1-5; the match to TRBD1 covers 10 bases. CDR3 length: 14 residues. After removal of 3 bases from V and 7 bases from J, the junction contained 3 bases not matched to a gene. Germline V gives CDR1 SNHLY, CDR2 FYNNEI. The CDR3 DNA is TGTGCCAGCAGTGACGGGACAGGGGAGCAGCCCCAGCATTTT. Translated, it gives CASSDGTGEQPQHF.

The rearrangement uses TRBV11-2 and TRBJ1-2, with 8 bases fitting TRBD1. The CDR3 has 15 amino acids. J lost 6 bases, V lost 4 bases, and 10 bases had no gene match. In germline, CDR1 is SGHAT, CDR2 FQNNGV. This CDR3 reads CASSSFAGGGDGYTF. CDR3 nucleotide sequence: TGTGCCAGCAGCTCCTTTGCAGGGGGCGGAGATGGCTACACCTTC.

This clonotype was counted at least ten times. This chain uses TRBV20-1 with TRBJ2-2; no firm D call. Looked up from germline, CDR1 is DFQATT and CDR2 is SNEGSKA (reference sequence). The CDR3 extends over 14 amino acids. Trimming pared 5 bases from V and 6 bases from J, leaving 16 bases between. The CDR3 sequence is CSALRTTSSGELFF. In nucleotides, the CDR3 is TGCAGTGCTCTCCGGACGACATCCTCCGGGGAGCTGTTTTTT.

The chain couples TRBV5-1 to TRBJ2-7, with a tentative D call TRBD1 (6 bases). Germline V gene data show CDR1 as SGHRS and CDR2 as YFSETQ. The CDR3 covers 17 residues. Trimming stripped 0 bases from V and 0 bases from J, with 16 bases between. This CDR3 reads CASSLALGTPSSYEQYF. The CDR3 bases are TGCGCCAGCAGCTTGGCCCTAGGGACACCGAGCTCCTACGAGCAGTACTTC.

The chain is built from TRBV7-9 and TRBJ1-1; 7 bases align to TRBD1. From germline, CDR1 is SEHNR and CDR2 FQNEAQ (reference sequence). The CDR3 covers 15 residues. The trim removed 5 bases at V and 10 bases at J, leaving 16 bases unmatched. CDR3 protein: CASSQEHETGHVAFF. Written as DNA, the CDR3 is TGTGCCAGCAGCCAAGAGCATGAGACAGGGCATGTAGCTTTCTTT.

There are a few counts of this clonotype. The chain carries TRBV7-9 and TRBJ2-7; 8 bases align to TRBD2. V lost 5 bases to trimming and J lost 2 bases; unmatched junction nucleotides: 14. Germline V gene data show CDR1 as SEHNR and CDR2 as FQNEAQ (reference sequence). The CDR3 consists of 17 residues. In DNA, the CDR3 is TGTGCCAGCAGCCAAGATTGGGGTAGCGGGGCTACCTACGAGCAGTACTTC. Amino acids: CASSQDWGSGATYEQYF.

The chain joins TRBV29-1 to TRBJ1-1; tentatively, D is TRBD1 (5 bases). Trimming removed 2 bases from V and 5 bases from J, with 15 bases in between. Germline CDR1 reads SQVTM; CDR2 reads ANQGSEA. The CDR3 is made up of 14 amino acids. CDR3 in amino acids: CSVERGSEGTEAFF. CDR3 nucleotide sequence: TGCAGCGTTGAACGGGGGTCGGAGGGAACTGAAGCTTTCTTT.

This clonotype turned up a few times. The rearrangement links TRBV24-1 to TRBJ1-5; D is unresolved. The CDR3 runs 14 residues. Germline CDR1 is KGHDR and CDR2 is SFDVKD. Trimming took off 11 bases at V and 7 bases at J, with 20 bases between the two ends. The CDR3 reads CASSSTGSWQPQHF. CDR3 DNA sequence: TGTGCCAGCTCGTCTACGGGGTCCTGGCAGCCCCAGCATTTT.

This chain joins TRBV2 and TRBJ2-7, with 7 positions matching TRBD1. The CDR3 is made up of 14 amino acids. The V gene's germline CDR1 is SNHLY and CDR2 FYNNEI. With 10 bases clipped from V and 1 base from J, the junction kept 10 bases outside the gene matches. CDR3 protein: CANTRDSESYEQYF. The CDR3 DNA reads TGTGCCAACACTCGGGACAGCGAGTCCTACGAGCAGTACTTC.

The V and J genes are TRBV5-4 and TRBJ1-2; TRBD1 might be the D (6 bases). V was shortened by 5 bases and J by 5 bases, with 19 bases between the two germline ends. The CDR3 is 15 residues long. Germline CDR1 is SGHNT and CDR2 is YYREEE (reference sequence). CDR3 region: CASRKGQRTFYGYTF. The CDR3 DNA follows: TGTGCCAGCAGAAAGGGACAACGCACTTTTTATGGCTACACCTTC.

Comment on this clonotype: One junction end does not reproduce the germline sequence, and a read error may be involved. The chain carries TRBV7-8 and TRBJ2-7; D may be TRBD2 (6 bases). Germline-derived CDR1 and CDR2 are SGHVS and FQNEAQ. CDR3 length: 14 amino acids. Here the CDR3 reads CASSVAASSYEQDF. In nucleotides, the CDR3 is TGTGCCAGCAGCGTAGCGGCTAGCTCCTACGAGCAGGACTTC.

This clonotype was observed many times. This rearrangement joins TRBV20-1 to TRBJ1-6; 7 positions match TRBD1. The V segment lost 3 bases and the J segment 3 bases; nucleotides outside the gene matches: 5. Per germline, CDR1 DFQATT and CDR2 SNEGSKA (reference sequence). The CDR3 extends over 15 amino acids. CDR3: CSASGDRYYNSPLHF. For the CDR3, the DNA is TGCAGTGCTAGTGGGGACAGATACTATAATTCACCCCTCCACTTT.

This clonotype was detected many times. V usage is TRBV25-1 and J usage is TRBJ1-3; no definite D call. The CDR3 contains 15 residues. CDR1 MGHDK and CDR2 SYGVNS come from the germline V gene. V lost 0 bases to trimming and J lost 1 base, with 7 bases between them. CDR3 bases: TGTGCCAGCAGTGAATATGGGGAGTCTGGAAACACCATATATTTT. This encodes CASSEYGESGNTIYF.

With regard to this clonotype: An end of the junction does not agree with germline; a read error may underlie this. The genes are TRBV12-3 or TRBV12-4 and TRBJ1-1; TRBD1 matches at 7 bases. This CDR3 has 13 residues. The CDR3 DNA reads as TGTGCCAGCAGTTTAGACAGGGGTACTGAAGCTTCCTTT. Translated, it gives CASSLDRGTEASF.

This clonotype was observed a single time. This chain uses TRBV29-1 with TRBJ1-1; maybe TRBD1 (6 bases). The CDR3 length is 14 residues. Germline V gene lookup returns CDR1 SQVTM and CDR2 ANQGSEA. Trimming cost V 5 bases and J 1 base, with 14 bases left between them. CDR3 protein: CSVLGQKENTEAFF. The CDR3 bases are TGCAGCGTTCTCGGACAGAAAGAGAACACTGAAGCTTTCTTT.

This rearrangement joins TRBV9 to TRBJ1-1; D uncertain. V lost 0 bases to trimming and J lost 0 bases, with 9 bases between them. The germline V gene has CDR1 SGDLS and CDR2 YYNGEE. This CDR3 contains 15 residues. For the CDR3, the DNA is TGTGCCAGCAGCGTAGGCGGGGAGTTGAACACTGAAGCTTTCTTT. Residues: CASSVGGELNTEAFF.

The chain uses TRBV10-3 and TRBJ2-6; TRBD2 is a possible D gene (6 bases). The V gene's germline CDR1 is ENHRY and CDR2 SYGVKD. V lost 6 bases and J 0 bases, leaving 12 bases between the germline ends. The CDR3 sequence is 16 residues long. The CDR3 protein is CAISPGLSSGANVLTF. DNA of the CDR3: TGTGCCATCAGCCCAGGACTAAGCTCTGGGGCCAACGTCCTGACTTTC.